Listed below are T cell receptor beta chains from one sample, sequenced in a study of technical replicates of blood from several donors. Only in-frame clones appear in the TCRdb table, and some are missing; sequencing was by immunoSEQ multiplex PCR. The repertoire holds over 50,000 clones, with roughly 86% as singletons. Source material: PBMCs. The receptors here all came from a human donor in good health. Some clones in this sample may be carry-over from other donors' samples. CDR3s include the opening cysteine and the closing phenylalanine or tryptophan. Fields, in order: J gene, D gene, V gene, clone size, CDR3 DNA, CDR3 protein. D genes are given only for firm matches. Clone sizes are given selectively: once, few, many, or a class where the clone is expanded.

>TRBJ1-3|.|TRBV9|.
TGTGCCAGCAGCGCCGACGCTGGCGTCCGGGGCACCATATATTTT
CASSADAGVRGTIYF
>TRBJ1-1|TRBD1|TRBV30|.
TGTGCCTGGAGTTCAGGGGGGCCTGAAGCTTTCTTT
CAWSSGGPEAFF
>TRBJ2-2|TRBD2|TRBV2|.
TGTGCCAGCAGTGCCCTCGGACTAGCTGGCGGGGAGCTGTTTTTT
CASSALGLAGGELFF
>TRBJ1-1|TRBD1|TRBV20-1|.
TGCAGTGCAGAGACAGGGGGAGAGGCTTTCTTT
CSAETGGEAFF
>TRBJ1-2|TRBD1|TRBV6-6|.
TGTGCCAGCAGTCGGGACAGGGATCGCTCTAACTATGGCTACACCTTC
CASSRDRDRSNYGYTF
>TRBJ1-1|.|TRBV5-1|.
TGCGCCAGCAGCTTAGACAGGACAGACATTACTGAAGCTTTCTTT
CASSLDRTDITEAFF
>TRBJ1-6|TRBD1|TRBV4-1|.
TGCGCCAGCAGCCAAGATGGGGACAGCCTCGATTCACCCCTCCACTTT
CASSQDGDSLDSPLHF
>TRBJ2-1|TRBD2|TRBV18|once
TGTGCCAGCTCACCCGGGACTATGCGGGTTGAGCAGTTCTTC
CASSPGTMRVEQFF
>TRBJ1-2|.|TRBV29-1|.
TGCAGCAGTCAGGAGGGGCCCGGCTACACCTTC
CSSQEGPGYTF
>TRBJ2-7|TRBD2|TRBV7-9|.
TGTGCCAGCAGCTCGACCGGGACTAGCGTCTACGAGCAGTACTTC
CASSSTGTSVYEQYF
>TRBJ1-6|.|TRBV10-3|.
TGTGCCAACGGCTCTGGGGACAATCGGTCACCCCTCCACTTT
CANGSGDNRSPLHF
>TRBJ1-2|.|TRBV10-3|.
TGTGCCATCAGTGATGCGGGGCAGAACTATGGCTACACCTTC
CAISDAGQNYGYTF
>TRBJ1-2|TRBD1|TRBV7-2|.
TGTGCCAGCAGCTTAGCCGGGACAGCTAACTATGGCTACACCTTC
CASSLAGTANYGYTF
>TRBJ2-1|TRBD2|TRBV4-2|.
TGTGCCAGCAGCTACCGGAAAACTAGCGGGCGTAGCTCCTACAATGAGCAGTTCTTC
CASSYRKTSGRSSYNEQFF
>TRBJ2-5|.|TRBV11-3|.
TGTGCCAGCAGCTCGCCGGCGGACCAAGAGACCCAGTACTTC
CASSSPADQETQYF
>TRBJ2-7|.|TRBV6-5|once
TGTGCCAGCAGTCCCGCGAGAACCTACGAGCAGTACTTC
CASSPARTYEQYF
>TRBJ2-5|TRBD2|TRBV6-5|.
TGTGCCAGCATAGCGGGGGAATTTTCGGAGACCCAGTACTTC
CASIAGEFSETQYF
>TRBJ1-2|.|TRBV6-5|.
TGTGCCAGCAGTTACTCGATAGGGCAGGGAAATGGCTACACCTTC
CASSYSIGQGNGYTF
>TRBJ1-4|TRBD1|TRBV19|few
TGTGCCAGTAGTATCCGGGACAGGGATGAAAAACTGTTTTTT
CASSIRDRDEKLFF
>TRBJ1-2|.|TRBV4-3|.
TGCGCCAGCAGCCAAGAGGAGGGCAACTATGGCTACACCTTC
CASSQEEGNYGYTF
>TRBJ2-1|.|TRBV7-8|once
TGTGCCAGCAGCTTAGTTCTAGCAGGTGAGCAGTTCTTC
CASSLVLAGEQFF
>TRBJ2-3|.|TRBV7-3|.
TGTGCCAGCAGCCCCACGGGGGACGCAGATACGCAGTATTTT
CASSPTGDADTQYF
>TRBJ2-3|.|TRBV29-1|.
TGCAGCGTCGAGAGCACAGATACGCAGTATTTT
CSVESTDTQYF
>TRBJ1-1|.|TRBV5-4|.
TGTGCCAGCAGCTGGAGCCTAAACACTGAAGCTTTCTTT
CASSWSLNTEAFF
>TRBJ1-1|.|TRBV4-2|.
TGTGCCAGCAGCCAAAGTCTCGCAGGGTTCCTTGACACTGAAGCTTTCTTT
CASSQSLAGFLDTEAFF
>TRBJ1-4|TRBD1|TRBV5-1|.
TGCGCCAGCAGCTTCTCAGGAAACCTCGACAGGGGAGGGGAAAAACTGTTTTTT
CASSFSGNLDRGGEKLFF
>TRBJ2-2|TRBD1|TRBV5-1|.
TGCGCCAGCAGCTTGACAGGGGGGTCCCACACTCTCACCGGGGAGCTGTTTTTT
CASSLTGGSHTLTGELFF
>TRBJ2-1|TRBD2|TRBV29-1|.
TGCAGCGTTGAAGGGGAGCTGTCGAGCGGGATGATTGATGAGCAGTTCTTC
CSVEGELSSGMIDEQFF
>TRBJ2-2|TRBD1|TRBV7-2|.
TGTGCCAGCAGCTTAGTGTGGCAGGGGGCCGGGGAGCTGTTTTTT
CASSLVWQGAGELFF
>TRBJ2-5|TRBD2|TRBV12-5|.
TGTGCTAGTGCCAATAGCGGGGGTTACCTAGAGACCCAGTACTTC
CASANSGGYLETQYF
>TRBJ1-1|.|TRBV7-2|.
TGTGCCAGCAGCTTAGTGTCGACGGGGGAAGCTTTCTTT
CASSLVSTGEAFF
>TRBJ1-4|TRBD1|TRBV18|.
TGTGCCAGCTCACTAGGACAGGTCGGCGCTAATGAAAAACTGTTTTTT
CASSLGQVGANEKLFF
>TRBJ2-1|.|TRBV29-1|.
TGCAGCGTTCAGGGTGGGCCCTACAATGAGCAGTTCTTC
CSVQGGPYNEQFF
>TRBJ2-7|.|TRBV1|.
TGCACCAGCGGACGACAGGGGAATTACGAGCAGTACTTC
CTSGRQGNYEQYF
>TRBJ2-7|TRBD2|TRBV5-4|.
TGTGCCAGCAGCTTGAGCGCGGGAGTTCTCTACGAGCAGTACTTC
CASSLSAGVLYEQYF
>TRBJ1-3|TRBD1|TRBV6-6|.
TGTGCCAGCAGCCATGGGACAGGGGGCTCTGGAAACACCATATATTTT
CASSHGTGGSGNTIYF
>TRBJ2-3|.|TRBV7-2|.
TGTGCCAGCAGCTTATTCAGAAGCACAGATACGCAGTATTTT
CASSLFRSTDTQYF
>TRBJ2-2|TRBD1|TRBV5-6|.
TGTGCCAGCAGCCGGCGGCCCGGGACAGCGAACACCGGGGAGCTGTTTTTT
CASSRRPGTANTGELFF
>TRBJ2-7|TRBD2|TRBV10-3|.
TGTGCCGCCGGACTAGAGGCCTACGAGCAGTACTTC
CAAGLEAYEQYF
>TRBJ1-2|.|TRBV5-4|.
TGTGCCAGCAGCGAATCGGGGATCTATGGCTACACCTTC
CASSESGIYGYTF
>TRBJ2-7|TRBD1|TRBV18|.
TGTGCCAGCTCACCAACAGGGGACGAGCAGTACTTC
CASSPTGDEQYF
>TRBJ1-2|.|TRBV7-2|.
TGTGCCAGCAGCCCCTGGGGGGGTCAGGGCAACTATGGCTACACCTTC
CASSPWGGQGNYGYTF
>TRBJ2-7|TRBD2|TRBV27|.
TGTGCCAGCAGAACTGGGACTAGCAAGCAGTACTTC
CASRTGTSKQYF
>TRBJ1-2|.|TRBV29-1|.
TGCAGCGTTGGAGGCACCTCTAACTATGGCTACACCTTC
CSVGGTSNYGYTF
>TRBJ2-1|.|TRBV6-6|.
TGTGCCAGCAGTTCCCGTTCTCTAAGCTCCTACAATGAGCAGTTCTTC
CASSSRSLSSYNEQFF
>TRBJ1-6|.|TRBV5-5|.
TGTGCCAGCAGCTCCGACACAGGGTACTCACCCCTCCACTTT
CASSSDTGYSPLHF
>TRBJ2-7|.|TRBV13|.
TGTGCCAGCAGCAGGGGTTGGTACGAGCAGTACTTC
CASSRGWYEQYF
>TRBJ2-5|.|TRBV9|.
TGTGCCAGCAGCGTACGCGGGGCCAGTCTCCAAGAGACCCAGTACTTC
CASSVRGASLQETQYF
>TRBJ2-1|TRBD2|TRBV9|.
TGTGCCAGCAGCGCGGGACTACGGTGGGAGAGGCAGTTCTTC
CASSAGLRWERQFF
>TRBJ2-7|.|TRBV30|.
TGTGCCGTCAGGGGCCTGGGCAGCTACGAGCAGTACTTC
CAVRGLGSYEQYF
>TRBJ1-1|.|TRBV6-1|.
TGTGCCAGCAGTGACAGGGGATGGACTGAAGCTTTCTTT
CASSDRGWTEAFF
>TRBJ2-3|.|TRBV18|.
TGTGCCAGCTCACCCAGCAGGGCTGGGACAGATACGCAGTATTTT
CASSPSRAGTDTQYF